The present TCR beta chain was sequenced within a study of blood T cell repertoires in COVID-19. Study-wide background: There were acute and convalescent COVID-19 samples, and they came from the United States, Italy and Spain. T cells, B-cell-depleted T cells, or PBMCs provided the cDNA or gDNA that served as material.

In the original workflow: Estimates of nucleated cell counts were drawn from the amplification of reference gene primers. Sequencing was performed with immunoSEQ multiplex PCR; in TCRdb, only in-frame clones are kept and a portion is missing. Clonal size and the V and J genes are those of that table, whereas D and trimming came from the DNA. This sample yields about 100,000 clones, of which 70% to 90% are seen a single time; over 10% belongs to the top ten. This clone was observed a handful of times. The TCR comes from a woman in her fifties or sixties in a cohort sampled during active or convalescent COVID-19. Sequencing used peripheral blood.

CDR3 bases: TGTGCCAGCAGCTTAATGGAGCGACAGCTCTCCTACGAGCAGTACTTC. Its protein product is CASSLMERQLSYEQYF. The chain employs TRBV7-8 and TRBJ2-7, with D possibly matching TRBD1 (5 bases). The CDR3 is 16 amino acids. The ends were cut back, 2 bases at V and 0 bases at J, with 14 bases in the middle. Germline V gives CDR1 SGHVS, CDR2 FQNEAQ. Combining the CDR3 with reference TRBV7-8 and TRBJ2-7 gives the whole variable domain GAGVSQSPRYKVAKRGQDVALRCDPISGHVSLFWYQQALGQGPEFLTYFQNEAQLDKSGLPSDRFFAERPEGSVSTLKIQRTQQEDSAVYLCASSLMERQLSYEQYFGPGTRLTVT.